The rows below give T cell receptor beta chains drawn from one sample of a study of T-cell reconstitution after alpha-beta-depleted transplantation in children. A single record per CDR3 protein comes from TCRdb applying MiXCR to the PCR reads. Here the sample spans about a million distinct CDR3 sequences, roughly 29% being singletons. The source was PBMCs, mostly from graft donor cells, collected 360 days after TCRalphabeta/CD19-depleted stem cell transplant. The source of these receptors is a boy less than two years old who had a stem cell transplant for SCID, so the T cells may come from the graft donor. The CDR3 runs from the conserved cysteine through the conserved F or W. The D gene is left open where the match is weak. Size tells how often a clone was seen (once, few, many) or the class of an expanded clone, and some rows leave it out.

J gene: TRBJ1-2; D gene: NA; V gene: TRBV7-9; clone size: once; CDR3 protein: CASSLGQQDDGYTF
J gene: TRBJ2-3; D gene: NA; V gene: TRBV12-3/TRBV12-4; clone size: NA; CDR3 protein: CASSLGSGAVNTQYF
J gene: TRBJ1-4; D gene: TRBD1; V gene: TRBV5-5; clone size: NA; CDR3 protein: CASSWGGQATNEKLFF
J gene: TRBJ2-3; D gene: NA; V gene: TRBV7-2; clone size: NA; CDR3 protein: CASSFVGALTDTQYF
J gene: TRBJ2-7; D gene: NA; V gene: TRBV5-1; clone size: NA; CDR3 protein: CASSSGQPTSYEQYF
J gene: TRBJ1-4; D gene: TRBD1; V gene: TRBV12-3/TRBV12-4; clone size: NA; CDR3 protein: CASSPHPNRGLGEKLFF
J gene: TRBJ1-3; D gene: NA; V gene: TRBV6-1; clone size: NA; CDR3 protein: CASSISVSGNTIYF
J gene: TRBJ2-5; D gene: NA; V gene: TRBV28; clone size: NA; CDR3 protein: CASSDFETQYF
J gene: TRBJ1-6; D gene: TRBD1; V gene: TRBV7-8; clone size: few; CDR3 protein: CASSSPGLDRAGTPLHF
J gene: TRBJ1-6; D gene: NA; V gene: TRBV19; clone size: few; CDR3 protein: CASSPDRSLNSPLHF
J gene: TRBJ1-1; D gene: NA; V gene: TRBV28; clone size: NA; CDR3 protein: CASNLPGNTEAFF
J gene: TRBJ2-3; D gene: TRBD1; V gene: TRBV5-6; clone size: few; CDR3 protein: CASRFNGQGTDTQYF
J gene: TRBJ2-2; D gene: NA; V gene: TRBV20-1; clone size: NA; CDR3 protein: CSASLGPGGELFF
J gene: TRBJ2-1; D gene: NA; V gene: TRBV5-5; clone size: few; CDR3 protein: CASSPIIHEQFF
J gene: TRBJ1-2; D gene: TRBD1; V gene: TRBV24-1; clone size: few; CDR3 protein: CATSDGTDYGYTF
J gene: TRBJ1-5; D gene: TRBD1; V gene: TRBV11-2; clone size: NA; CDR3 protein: CASSMWTGQNQPQHF
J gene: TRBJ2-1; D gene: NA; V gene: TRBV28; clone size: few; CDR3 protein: CTSSFGANEQFF
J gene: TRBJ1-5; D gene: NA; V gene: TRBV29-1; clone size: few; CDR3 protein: CSAQAGNQPQHF
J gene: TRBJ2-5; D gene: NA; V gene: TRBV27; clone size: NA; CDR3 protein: CASSRLGVETQYF
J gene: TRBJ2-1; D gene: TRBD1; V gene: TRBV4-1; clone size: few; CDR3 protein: CASSQSLRGPSYNEQFF
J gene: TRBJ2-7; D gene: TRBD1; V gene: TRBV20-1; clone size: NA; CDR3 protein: CSAQGGQGTYEQYF
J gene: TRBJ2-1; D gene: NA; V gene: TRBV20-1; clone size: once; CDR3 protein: CSAPLGQWVSNEQFF
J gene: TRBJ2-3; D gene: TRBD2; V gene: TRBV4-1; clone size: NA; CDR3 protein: CASSSNPGGTITDTQYF
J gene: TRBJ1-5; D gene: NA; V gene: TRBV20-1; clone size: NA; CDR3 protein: CSARVMWGNQPQHF
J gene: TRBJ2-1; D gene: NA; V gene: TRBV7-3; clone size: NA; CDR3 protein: CASSSLSLSTYNEQFF
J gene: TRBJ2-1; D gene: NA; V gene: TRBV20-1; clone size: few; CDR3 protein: CSASGGIVGARSYNEQFF
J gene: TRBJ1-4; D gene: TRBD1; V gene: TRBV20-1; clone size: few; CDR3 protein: CSATPAGGGLTNEKLFF
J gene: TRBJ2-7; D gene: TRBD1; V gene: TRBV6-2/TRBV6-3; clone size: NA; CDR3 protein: CASSPTGLGEQYF
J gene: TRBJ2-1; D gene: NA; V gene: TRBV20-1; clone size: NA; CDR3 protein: CSARGPLHNEQFF
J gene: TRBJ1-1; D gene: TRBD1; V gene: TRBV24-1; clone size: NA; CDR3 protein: CATSGSGTGHTEAFF
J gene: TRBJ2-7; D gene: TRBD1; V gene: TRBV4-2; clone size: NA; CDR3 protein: CDSSQRTGKDEQYF
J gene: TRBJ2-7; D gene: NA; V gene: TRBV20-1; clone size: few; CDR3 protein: CSARSRYEQYF
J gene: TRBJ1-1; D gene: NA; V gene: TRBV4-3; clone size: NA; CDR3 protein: CASSQVWGRGNTEAFF
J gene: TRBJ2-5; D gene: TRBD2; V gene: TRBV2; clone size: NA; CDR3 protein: CASRRLAGGPETQYF
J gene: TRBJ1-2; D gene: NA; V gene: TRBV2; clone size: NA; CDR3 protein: CASREDIKGYTF
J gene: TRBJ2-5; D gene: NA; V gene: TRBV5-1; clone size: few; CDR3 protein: CASSLDTKSDQYF
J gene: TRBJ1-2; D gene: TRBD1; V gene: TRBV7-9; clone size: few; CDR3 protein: CASSTPTGAGGYTF
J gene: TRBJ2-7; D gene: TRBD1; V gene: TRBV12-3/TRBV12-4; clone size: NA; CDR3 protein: CASTNIGTGVYEQYF
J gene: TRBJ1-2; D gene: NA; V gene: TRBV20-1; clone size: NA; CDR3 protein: CSAPRILYGYTF
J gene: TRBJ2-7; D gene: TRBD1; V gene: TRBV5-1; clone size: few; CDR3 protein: CASSFPDRGIYEQYF
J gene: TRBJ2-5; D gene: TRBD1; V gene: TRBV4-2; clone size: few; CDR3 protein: CASSQVLGGWETQYF
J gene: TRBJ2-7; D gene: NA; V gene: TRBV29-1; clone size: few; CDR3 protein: CSVELEWNYEQYF
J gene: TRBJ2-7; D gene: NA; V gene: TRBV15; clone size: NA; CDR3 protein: CATSHGNRYEQYF
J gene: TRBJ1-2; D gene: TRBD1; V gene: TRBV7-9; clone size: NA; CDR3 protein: CASSRGQGINYGYTF
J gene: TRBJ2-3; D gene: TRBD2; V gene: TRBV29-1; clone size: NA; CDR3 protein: CSVEDQYIRERGGFTDTQYF
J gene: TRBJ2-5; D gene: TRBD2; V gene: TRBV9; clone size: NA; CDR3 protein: CASSVDPPGGLQETQYF
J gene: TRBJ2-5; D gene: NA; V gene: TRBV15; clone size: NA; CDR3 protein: CATSRKGSYQETQYF
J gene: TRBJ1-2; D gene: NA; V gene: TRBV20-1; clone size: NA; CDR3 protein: CSARDQHTTYGYTF
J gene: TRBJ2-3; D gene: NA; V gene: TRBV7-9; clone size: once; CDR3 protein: CASSLAVRNTDTQYF
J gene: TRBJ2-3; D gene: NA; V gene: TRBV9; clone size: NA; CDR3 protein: CASSARLSTDTQYF
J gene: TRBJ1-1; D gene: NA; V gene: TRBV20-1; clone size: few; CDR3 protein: CSARGPTLRANTEAFF
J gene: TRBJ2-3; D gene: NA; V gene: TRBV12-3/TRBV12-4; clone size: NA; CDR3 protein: CASSLRAGATTDTQYF
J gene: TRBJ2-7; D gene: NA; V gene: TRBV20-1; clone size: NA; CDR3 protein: CSAPLGTLVYEQYF
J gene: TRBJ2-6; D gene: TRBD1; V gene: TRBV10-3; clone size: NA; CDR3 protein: CATKQGAANVLTF
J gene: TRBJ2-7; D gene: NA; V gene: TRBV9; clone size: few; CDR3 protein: CASSVALGGTYEQYF